The 27 T cell receptor beta chains below were found in one sample sequenced in a study of T-cell reconstitution after alpha-beta-depleted transplantation in children. The TCRbeta library was prepared with unique molecular identifiers. Using its own MiXCR run on the PCR reads, TCRdb lists one record per CDR3 protein. The sample lists 440,000 or so distinct CDR3 sequences; about 40% were seen once. Material: PBMCs, obtained before TCRalphabeta/CD19-depleted stem cell transplant. These receptors were taken from a girl aged 2 to 9 with aplastic anemia, due to receive a stem cell transplant.

This clonotype has more than one count but fewer than ten. The CDR3 coding sequence is TGTGCCAGCAGCCTCGGGGCGGGAGAGCTAGAGACCCAGTACTTC. It yields the protein CASSLGAGELETQYF. This chain connects TRBV6-1 to TRBJ2-5, with 7 nucleotides matching TRBD2. V dropped 6 bases and J dropped 4; count of bases not matched to a gene: 11. The CDR3 length is 15 residues. CDR1 is MNHNS, CDR2 SASEGT, per germline.

As to this clonotype: The junction and the germline gene differ at one end; a read error may be behind it. The CDR3 DNA is TGTGCCAGCAGCTACCCGGACAGCTGGTATGGCTACGCCTTC. Protein sequence: CASSYPDSWYGYAF. The J gene is TRBJ1-2, the V gene TRBV7-9, with D perhaps matching TRBD1 (6 bases). Germline assignment: CDR1 SEHNR and CDR2 FQNEAQ (reference sequence). The CDR3 is 14 amino acids.

This clonotype was picked up a small number of times. This chain links TRBV29-1 with TRBJ2-3; D is perhaps TRBD1 (5 bases). Germline V gene lookup returns CDR1 SQVTM and CDR2 ANQGSEA. The CDR3 loop spans 14 amino acids. Trimming shortened V by 5 bases and J by 2 bases, and 14 bases separated the two germline ends. In DNA form, the CDR3 reads TGCAGCGTTACAGGTTTCCTAGACACAGATACGCAGTATTTT. This encodes CSVTGFLDTDTQYF.

The chain uses TRBV4-2 and TRBJ2-2; 9 nucleotides match TRBD2. This CDR3 contains 16 residues. CDR1 LGHNA and CDR2 YNFKEQ come from the germline V gene. The trim removed 1 base at V and 5 bases at J, leaving 5 bases unmatched. CDR3 in amino acids: CASSQAGGRGTGELFF. CDR3 sequence (DNA): TGTGCCAGCAGCCAAGCGGGCGGGAGGGGTACCGGGGAGCTGTTTTTT.

The chain links TRBV20-1 to TRBJ1-5; D call uncertain. Germline lookup yields CDR1 DFQATT and CDR2 SNEGSKA (reference sequence). CDR3 length: 15 amino acids. Trimming took off 0 bases at V and 3 bases at J, with 12 bases between the two ends. This chain's CDR3 is CSARDLRADNQPQHF. CDR3 coding DNA: TGCAGTGCTAGAGATCTCCGGGCCGACAATCAGCCCCAGCATTTT.

This clonotype was picked up many times. This chain joins TRBV4-2 and TRBJ1-5; D might be TRBD1 (6 bases). Between the trimmed V and J ends, which lost 4 bases and 4 bases, there was a span of 14 bases. From germline, CDR1 is LGHNA and CDR2 YNFKEQ. The CDR3 is 15 amino acids. The CDR3 DNA is TGTGCCAGCAGCCCCGGGGGCCGGGGGAATCAGCCCCAGCATTTT. Translation gives CASSPGGRGNQPQHF.

Here the CDR3 DNA reads TGTGCCTGGTGTAGAGAGATTAGCACAGATACGCAGTATTTT. This sequence encodes CAWCREISTDTQYF. The rearrangement uses TRBV30 and TRBJ2-3; the D is unclear. V lost 5 bases to trimming and J lost 0 bases, with 12 bases between them. The CDR3 covers 14 residues. From germline, CDR1 is GTSNPN and CDR2 SVGIG (reference sequence).

About this clonotype itself: The germline gene is not matched at one end of the junction; a read error may be the cause. The V and J genes are TRBV19 and TRBJ2-1, with 16 bases that match TRBD2. Germline CDR1 LNHDA, CDR2 SQIVND (reference sequence). The CDR3 is 18 residues long. Here the CDR3 reads CDSYGFGTSGRAGHEQFF. DNA of the CDR3: TGTGACAGTTACGGATTCGGGACTAGCGGGAGGGCCGGGCATGAGCAGTTCTTC.

This clonotype was observed a few times. J is TRBJ1-3 and V is TRBV9, with D maybe TRBD1 (5 bases). Germline V gives CDR1 SGDLS, CDR2 YYNGEE. This CDR3 region has 15 residues. Deletions cut 3 bases from V and 0 bases from J, with 10 bases between. In DNA form, the CDR3 reads TGTGCCAGCAGCGAGGGGATTAACTCTGGAAACACCATATATTTT. This sequence encodes CASSEGINSGNTIYF.

The chain has TRBV20-1 and TRBJ2-7, with no clear D. Germline CDR1 DFQATT, CDR2 SNEGSKA (reference sequence). V was trimmed by 2 bases and J by 2 bases, leaving 7 bases between them. The CDR3 is 12 amino acids. Written as DNA, the CDR3 is TGCAGTGCTAGAAGGCCCGCCTACGAGCAGTACTTC. Its translation is CSARRPAYEQYF.

This clonotype was seen more than once but under ten times. The gene calls are TRBV12-3 or TRBV12-4 and TRBJ2-7, with D tentatively TRBD1 or TRBD2 (5 bases each). This CDR3 has 13 amino acids. Trimming cost V 4 bases and J 9 bases, with 16 bases left between them. DNA of the CDR3: TGTGCCAGCAGTTCTAGAGGGGCTCCCAGGCAGTACTTC. It translates to CASSSRGAPRQYF.

J is TRBJ2-1 and V is TRBV20-1; TRBD2 aligns across 11 bases. With 6 bases clipped from V and 7 bases from J, the junction kept 8 bases outside the gene matches. The CDR3 has 14 residues. Germline V gene data show CDR1 as DFQATT and CDR2 as SNEGSKA (reference sequence). DNA of the CDR3: TGCAGTGCCTTAACTAGCGGGAGTCGTAATGAGCAGTTCTTC. Protein product: CSALTSGSRNEQFF.

This rearrangement joins TRBV5-1 to TRBJ2-5, with TRBD1 matching 7 bases. The CDR3 totals 16 residues. CDR1 SGHRS and CDR2 YFSETQ come from the germline V gene. Germline trimming cut 2 bases from V and 1 base from J; bases unmatched to any gene: 8. The CDR3 region has the DNA TGCGCCAGCAGCTTATTGACCGGGACAGCCCAAGAGACCCAGTACTTC. This encodes CASSLLTGTAQETQYF.

The rearrangement joins TRBV20-1 to TRBJ1-4, with 8 bases aligning to TRBD1. CDR3 length: 14 residues. V was pared by 6 bases and J by 7 bases, with 10 bases of the junction left unmatched. CDR1 and CDR2 (germline): DFQATT, SNEGSKA (reference sequence). CDR3 protein: CSANPDRVGEKLFF. CDR3 bases: TGCAGTGCCAACCCGGACAGGGTTGGTGAAAAACTGTTTTTT.

J is TRBJ2-4 and V is TRBV15; TRBD1 or TRBD2 may be the D gene (6 bases each). Per germline, CDR1 LNHNV and CDR2 YYDKDF (reference sequence). Trimming cost V 5 bases and J 0 bases, with 17 bases left between them. This CDR3 comprises 17 residues. The CDR3 loop is CATSGGTGRLAKNIQYF. CDR3 nucleotides: TGTGCCACCAGCGGCGGAACAGGGAGGCTAGCCAAAAACATTCAGTACTTC.

The chain joins TRBV6-5 to TRBJ2-7, with a tentative D call TRBD1 (5 bases). Germline V gene sequence: CDR1 MNHEY, CDR2 SVGAGI. With 5 bases removed from V and 6 bases from J, the gap between germline ends came to 11 bases. This CDR3 contains 12 residues. For the CDR3, the DNA is TGTGCCAGCAGTCCCCAGGGCTCCGAGCAGTACTTC. Its protein product is CASSPQGSEQYF.

Regarding this clonotype: A much larger clonotype is one base distant, so this may be a read error. The chain is built from TRBV5-1 and TRBJ2-7; D may correspond to TRBD1 or TRBD2 (6 bases each). V was clipped by 4 bases and J by 3 bases, with 14 bases between them. The length of the CDR3 is 14 residues. Germline CDR1 reads SGHRS; CDR2 reads YFSETQ. The CDR3 nucleotides are TGCGCCAGCAGCCCGCGGGACAATTGCTACGAGCAGTACTTC. Translated, it gives CASSPRDNCYEQYF.

The rearrangement links TRBV3-1 to TRBJ1-1, with D unclear. This CDR3 is 13 amino acids long. From germline, CDR1 is LGHDT and CDR2 YNNKEL (reference sequence). Trimming pared 1 base from V and 6 bases from J, leaving 9 bases between. CDR3 protein: CASSQGIGSEAFF. In nucleotides, the CDR3 is TGTGCCAGCAGCCAAGGAATTGGTTCTGAAGCTTTCTTT.

This chain uses TRBV20-1 with TRBJ1-6, with D perhaps matching TRBD1 (5 bases). This CDR3 spans 16 amino acids. Germline CDR1 and CDR2: DFQATT and SNEGSKA (reference sequence). V was pared by 0 bases and J by 0 bases, with 9 bases between. Here the CDR3 reads CSAREGGSSYNSPLHF. CDR3 DNA: TGCAGTGCTAGAGAGGGGGGGAGCTCCTATAATTCACCCCTCCACTTT.

The chain uses TRBV20-1 and TRBJ2-5; no reliable D call. Germline V gene data show CDR1 as DFQATT and CDR2 as SNEGSKA (reference sequence). The CDR3 has 14 residues. Between the trimmed V and J ends, which lost 0 bases and 1 base, there was a span of 9 bases. The CDR3 spells CSARESGRQETQYF. The CDR3 nucleotides read TGCAGTGCTAGAGAGTCCGGCCGCCAAGAGACCCAGTACTTC.

The chain carries TRBV5-1 and TRBJ2-3; 8 bases are a match to TRBD2. There are 15 residues in the CDR3. CDR1 is SGHRS, CDR2 YFSETQ, per germline. V gave up 6 bases and J gave up 3 bases; unmatched junction bases: 9. The CDR3 nucleotides read TGCGCCAGCACTCAGGGAGTAGCGGGAACAGATACGCAGTATTTT. Protein product: CASTQGVAGTDTQYF.

J is TRBJ2-2 and V is TRBV30; D is uncertain. CDR1 and CDR2 (germline): GTSNPN, SVGIG (reference sequence). Trimming took 3 bases from V and 2 from J, leaving 7 bases between them. The length of the CDR3 is 13 residues. The CDR3 DNA follows: TGTGCCTGGAGGCCACTAAACACCGGGGAGCTGTTTTTT. It is translated as CAWRPLNTGELFF.

J is TRBJ2-3 and V is TRBV7-9, with D unresolved. The CDR3 contains 16 residues. Between the trimmed V and J ends, which lost 0 bases and 0 bases, there was a span of 10 bases. The germline V gene encodes CDR1 SEHNR and CDR2 FQNEAQ (reference sequence). CDR3 bases: TGTGCCAGCAGCTTAGCGCGGCCAACTAGCACAGATACGCAGTATTTT. Protein: CASSLARPTSTDTQYF.

The genes are TRBV5-1 and TRBJ2-5; D is perhaps TRBD1 (6 bases). Trimming took 4 bases from V and 5 from J, leaving 21 bases between them. Germline V gives CDR1 SGHRS, CDR2 YFSETQ. The CDR3 is 16 residues long. The CDR3 protein is CASSPYQQGQGETQYF. CDR3 in DNA: TGCGCCAGCAGCCCGTACCAACAGGGCCAGGGGGAGACCCAGTACTTC. Full variable domain (outside the CDR3, taken from reference TRBV5-1 and TRBJ2-5): KAGVTQTPRYLIKTRGQQVTLSCSPISGHRSVSWYQQTPGQGLQFLFEYFSETQRNKGNFPGRFSGRQFSNSRSEMNVSTLELGDSALYLCASSPYQQGQGETQYFGPGTRLLVL.

The chain employs TRBV12-3 or TRBV12-4 and TRBJ2-5; D remains unclear. Trimming left V 5 bases short and J 3 bases short, with 13 bases between. The CDR3 runs to 14 residues. The CDR3, as DNA: TGTGCCAGCAGTCCCTCGTGGAGCAAAGAGACCCAGTACTTC. Translated: CASSPSWSKETQYF.

The J gene is TRBJ1-2, the V gene TRBV5-5; D might be TRBD1 (6 bases). Germline CDR1 and CDR2: SGHKS and YYEKEE (reference sequence). Trimming stripped 3 bases from V and 2 bases from J, with 11 bases between. The CDR3 has 14 amino acids. The CDR3 nucleotides read TGTGCCAGCAGCTCCGGGACAATCAACTATGGCTACACCTTC. It codes for CASSSGTINYGYTF.

The genes are TRBV12-3 or TRBV12-4 and TRBJ2-1, with D maybe TRBD2 (7 bases). V gave up 4 bases and J gave up 2 bases, with 21 bases separating them. This CDR3 contains 18 residues. The CDR3 bases are TGTGCCAGCAGTTCTTCCCGGACTAGGGGGAGGACCTACAATGAGCAGTTCTTC. As protein: CASSSSRTRGRTYNEQFF.